This is a list of T cell receptor beta chains from one sample in a study of PD-L1 blockade in urothelial cancer. Clones were read by immunoSEQ multiplex PCR, and TCRdb kept only the in-frame ones, dropping some. Here the sample spans more than 55,000 clones, roughly four fifths being singletons. This specimen consisted of PBMCs, obtained around atezolizumab (anti-PD-L1) treatment. Source of these receptors: a man in his 70s with urothelial cancer. The CDR3 runs from the conserved cysteine through the conserved F or W. The D gene is left open where the match is weak. Part of the rows lack a size; the others show once, few, many or a class for expanded clones.

TRBJ1-6	NA	TRBD1	TRBV7-8	CASSLARSLGTANNSPLHF	TGTGCCAGCAGCTTGGCCCGGTCGCTTGGGACAGCGAATAATTCACCCCTCCACTTT
TRBJ1-2	NA	TRBD1	TRBV28	CASYNPDRGRGYTF	TGTGCCAGTTACAATCCCGACAGGGGTCGAGGCTACACCTTC
TRBJ2-2	NA	TRBD2	TRBV30	CAWMTSGNTGELFF	TGTGCCTGGATGACTAGCGGGAACACCGGGGAGCTGTTTTTT
TRBJ1-1	NA	TRBD1	TRBV2	CASSAGGYTEAFF	TGTGCCAGCAGTGCAGGGGGGTACACTGAAGCTTTCTTT
TRBJ2-1	NA	TRBD1	TRBV15	CATSRTGGDGSNEQFF	TGTGCCACCAGCAGGACAGGGGGCGACGGTAGCAATGAGCAGTTCTTC
TRBJ2-1	NA	NA	TRBV9	CASSGTAPSSYNEQFF	TGTGCCAGCAGCGGGACAGCACCAAGCTCCTACAATGAGCAGTTCTTC
TRBJ1-2	few	NA	TRBV30	CAWNNGYGYTF	TGTGCCTGGAATAACGGCTATGGCTACACCTTC
TRBJ1-2	NA	NA	TRBV2	CASSDNRGGGYTF	TGTGCCAGCAGTGATAATAGAGGGGGTGGCTACACCTTC
TRBJ1-2	NA	NA	TRBV5-6	CASSLLADPYGYTF	TGTGCCAGCAGCTTACTAGCAGACCCCTATGGCTACACCTTC
TRBJ2-3	NA	TRBD2	TRBV11-3	CASSLSRLAGFSTDTQYF	TGTGCCAGCAGCTTGTCTCGACTAGCGGGATTTTCCACAGATACGCAGTATTTT